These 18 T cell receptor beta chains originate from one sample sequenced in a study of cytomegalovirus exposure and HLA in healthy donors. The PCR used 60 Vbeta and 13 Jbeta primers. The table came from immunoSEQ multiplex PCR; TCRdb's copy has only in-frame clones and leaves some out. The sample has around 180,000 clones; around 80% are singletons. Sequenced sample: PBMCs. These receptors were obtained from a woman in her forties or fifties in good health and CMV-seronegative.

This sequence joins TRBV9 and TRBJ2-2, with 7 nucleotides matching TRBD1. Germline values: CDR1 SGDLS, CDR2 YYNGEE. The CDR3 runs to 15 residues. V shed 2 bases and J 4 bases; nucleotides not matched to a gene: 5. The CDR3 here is CASSVDRETTGELFF. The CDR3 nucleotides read TGTGCCAGCAGCGTCGACAGGGAGACCACCGGGGAGCTGTTTTTT.

The CDR3 spells CASSPQIDRGMSTEAFF. In DNA form, the CDR3 reads TGTGCCAGCAGCCCCCAAATAGACAGGGGCATGAGCACTGAAGCTTTCTTT. The chain couples TRBV7-9 to TRBJ1-1, with 8 nucleotides matching TRBD1. With 5 bases clipped from V and 4 bases from J, the junction kept 15 bases outside the gene matches. The CDR3 is 17 residues long. The germline V gene has CDR1 SEHNR and CDR2 FQNEAQ (reference sequence).

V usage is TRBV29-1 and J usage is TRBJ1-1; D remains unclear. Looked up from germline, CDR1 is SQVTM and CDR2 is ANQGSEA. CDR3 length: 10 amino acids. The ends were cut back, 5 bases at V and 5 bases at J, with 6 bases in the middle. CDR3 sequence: CSVRNTEAFF. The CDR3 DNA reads TGCAGCGTTCGTAATACTGAAGCTTTCTTT.

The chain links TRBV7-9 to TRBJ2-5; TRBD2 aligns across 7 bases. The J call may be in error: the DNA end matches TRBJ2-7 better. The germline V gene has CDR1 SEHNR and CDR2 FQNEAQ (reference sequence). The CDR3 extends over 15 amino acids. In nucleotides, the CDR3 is TGTGCCAGCAGCCCAGCGGGGCGAATAAGGTACGAGCAGTACTTC. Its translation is CASSPAGRIRYEQYF.

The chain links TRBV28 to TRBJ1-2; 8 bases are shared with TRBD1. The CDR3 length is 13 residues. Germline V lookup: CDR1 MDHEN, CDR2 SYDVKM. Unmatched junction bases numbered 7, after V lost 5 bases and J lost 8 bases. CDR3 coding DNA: TGTGCCAGCAGTGCGGACAGGGTGGTCGGCTACACCTTC. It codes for CASSADRVVGYTF.

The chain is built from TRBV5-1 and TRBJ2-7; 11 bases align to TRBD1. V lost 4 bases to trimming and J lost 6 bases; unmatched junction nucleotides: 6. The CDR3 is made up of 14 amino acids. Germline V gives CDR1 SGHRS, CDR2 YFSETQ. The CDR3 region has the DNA TGCGCCAGCAGCAGACCGGGACAGGGGGGCGAGCAGTACTTC. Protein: CASSRPGQGGEQYF.

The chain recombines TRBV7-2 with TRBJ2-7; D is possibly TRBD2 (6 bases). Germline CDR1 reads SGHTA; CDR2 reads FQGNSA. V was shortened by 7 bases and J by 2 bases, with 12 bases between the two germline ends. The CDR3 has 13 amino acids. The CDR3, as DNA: TGTGCCAGCAACCGACCGGGGGCCTACGAGCAGTACTTC. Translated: CASNRPGAYEQYF.

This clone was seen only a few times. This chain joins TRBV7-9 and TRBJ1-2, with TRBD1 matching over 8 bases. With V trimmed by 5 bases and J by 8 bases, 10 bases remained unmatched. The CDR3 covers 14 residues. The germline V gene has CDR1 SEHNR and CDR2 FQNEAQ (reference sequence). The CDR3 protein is CASSTGTGLQGYTF. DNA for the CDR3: TGTGCCAGCAGCACGGGGACAGGTCTACAAGGCTACACCTTC.

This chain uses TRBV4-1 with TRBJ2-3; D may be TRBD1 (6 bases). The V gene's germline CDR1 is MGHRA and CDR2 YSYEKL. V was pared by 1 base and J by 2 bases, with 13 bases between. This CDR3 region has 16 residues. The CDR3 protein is CASSQVSGEYTDTQYF. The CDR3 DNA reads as TGCGCCAGCAGCCAAGTATCAGGGGAGTACACAGATACGCAGTATTTT.

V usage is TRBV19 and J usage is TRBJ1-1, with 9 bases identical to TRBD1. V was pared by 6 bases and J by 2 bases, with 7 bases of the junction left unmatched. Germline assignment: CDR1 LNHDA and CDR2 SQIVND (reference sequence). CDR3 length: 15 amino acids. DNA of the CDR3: TGTGCCAGTAGCCCGGGACAGGGATATAACACTGAAGCTTTCTTT. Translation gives CASSPGQGYNTEAFF.

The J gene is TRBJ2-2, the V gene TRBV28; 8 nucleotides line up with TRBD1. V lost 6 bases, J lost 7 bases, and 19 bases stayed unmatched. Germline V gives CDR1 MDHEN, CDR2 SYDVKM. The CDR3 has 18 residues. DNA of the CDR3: TGTGCCAGCAGACCCCAAAGGGAGGACAGGGACGCGATCGGGGAGCTGTTTTTT. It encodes CASRPQREDRDAIGELFF.

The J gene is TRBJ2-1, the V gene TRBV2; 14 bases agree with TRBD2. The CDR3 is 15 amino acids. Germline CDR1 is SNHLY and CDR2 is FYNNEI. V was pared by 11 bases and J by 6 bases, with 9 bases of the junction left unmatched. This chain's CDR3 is CAGTRLAGGLNEQFF. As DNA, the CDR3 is TGTGCCGGTACTCGACTAGCGGGGGGGCTCAATGAGCAGTTCTTC. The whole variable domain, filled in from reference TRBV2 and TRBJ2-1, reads EPEVTQTPSHQVTQMGQEVILRCVPISNHLYFYWYRQILGQKVEFLVSFYNNEISEKSEIFDDQFSVERPDGSNFTLKIRSTKLEDSAMYFCAGTRLAGGLNEQFFGPGTRLTVL.

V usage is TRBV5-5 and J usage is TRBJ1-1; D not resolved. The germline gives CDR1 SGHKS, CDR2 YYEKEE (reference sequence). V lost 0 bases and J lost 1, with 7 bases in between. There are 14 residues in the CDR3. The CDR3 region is CASSLGLGNTEAFF. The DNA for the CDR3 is TGTGCCAGCAGCTTGGGTCTCGGGAACACTGAAGCTTTCTTT.

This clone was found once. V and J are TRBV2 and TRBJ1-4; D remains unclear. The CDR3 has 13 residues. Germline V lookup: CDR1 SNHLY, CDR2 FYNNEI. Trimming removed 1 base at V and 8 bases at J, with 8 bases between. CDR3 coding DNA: TGTGCCAGCAGTGAAGGGTGGAGGGAAAAACTGTTTTTT. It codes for CASSEGWREKLFF.

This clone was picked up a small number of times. The CDR3 DNA reads TGTGCCAGCAGCCCACGGACTAGGGGCGAGCAGTACTTC. Its protein product is CASSPRTRGEQYF. The rearrangement uses TRBV7-2 and TRBJ2-7, with TRBD2 identical over 7 bases. This CDR3 is 13 amino acids long. Losses at the gene ends were 5 bases for V and 6 bases for J; bases not matched to a gene: 7. Germline loops: CDR1 SGHTA, CDR2 FQGNSA.

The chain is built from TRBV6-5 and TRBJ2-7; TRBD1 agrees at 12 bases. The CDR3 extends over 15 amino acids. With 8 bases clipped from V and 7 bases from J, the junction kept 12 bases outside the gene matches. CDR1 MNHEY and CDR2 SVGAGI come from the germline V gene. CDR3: CASLTGGQGADEQYF. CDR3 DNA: TGTGCCAGCCTTACGGGGGGACAGGGGGCGGATGAGCAGTACTTC.

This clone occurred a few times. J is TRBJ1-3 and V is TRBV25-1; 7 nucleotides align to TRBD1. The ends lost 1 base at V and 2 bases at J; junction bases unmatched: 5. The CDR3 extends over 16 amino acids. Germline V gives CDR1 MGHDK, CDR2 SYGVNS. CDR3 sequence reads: CASSEWGTEAGNTIYF. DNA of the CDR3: TGTGCCAGCAGTGAATGGGGGACAGAGGCTGGAAACACCATATATTTT.

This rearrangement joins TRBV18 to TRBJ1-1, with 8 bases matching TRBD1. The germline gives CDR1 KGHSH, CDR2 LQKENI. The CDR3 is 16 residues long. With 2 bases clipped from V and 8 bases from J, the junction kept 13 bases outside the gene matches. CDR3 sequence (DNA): TGTGCCAGCTCACCAGGGCAGGGGGCTTGGACTATGGAAGCTTTCTTT. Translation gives CASSPGQGAWTMEAFF.